This T cell receptor (beta chain) comes out of a study of T cells in localized non-small cell lung cancer. General study results and limits: T cell clonality was highest in uninvolved adjacent lung, above tumor. In adjacent lung appeared a median about 58 of the top 100 tumor clones.

The V gene end was trimmed by 0 bases and the J gene end by 1 base; junction bases not matched to a gene: 5. The CDR3 has 15 amino acids. The germline CDR1 and CDR2 sequences are GTSNPN and SVGIG (reference sequence). This clone occurred once. Its target is not known. Sequencing was performed with immunoSEQ multiplex PCR; in TCRdb, only in-frame clones are kept and a portion is missing. The sample lists 35,000 to 45,000 clones, roughly 90% occurring once. The V call is TRBV30, the J call TRBJ1-1; TRBD1 matches at 7 bases. The sample in question was peripheral blood, obtained before any cancer treatment. The sequence came from a female donor over 55 with stage I squamous cell lung carcinoma. The CDR3 coding sequence is TGTGCCTGGAGTGTAGGGGACAGTACGAACACTGAAGCTTTCTTT. Translated: CAWSVGDSTNTEAFF.